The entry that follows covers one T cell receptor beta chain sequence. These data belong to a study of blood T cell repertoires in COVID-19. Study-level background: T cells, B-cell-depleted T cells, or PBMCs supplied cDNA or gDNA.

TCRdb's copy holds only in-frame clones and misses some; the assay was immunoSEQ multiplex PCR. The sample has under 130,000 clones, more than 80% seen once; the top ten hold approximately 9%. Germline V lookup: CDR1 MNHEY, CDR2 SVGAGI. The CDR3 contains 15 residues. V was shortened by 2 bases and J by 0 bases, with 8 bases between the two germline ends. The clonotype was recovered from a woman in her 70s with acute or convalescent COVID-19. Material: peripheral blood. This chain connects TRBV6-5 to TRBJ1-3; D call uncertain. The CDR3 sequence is CASSYRGGSGNTIYF. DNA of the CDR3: TGTGCCAGCAGTTACCGTGGCGGCTCTGGAAACACCATATATTTT.